The TCR beta chain under discussion was sequenced for a study of T and B cells in COVID-19 patients. The overall study: Recovered patients mostly had mild to moderate COVID-19 managed as outpatients. In the active-infection cohort, about 90% of the roughly 20 patients had comorbidities linked to unfavorable COVID-19 outcome.

Germline lookup yields CDR1 MNHEY and CDR2 SVGAGI. CDR3 length: 13 amino acids. V was clipped by 6 bases and J by 0 bases, with 9 bases between them. TRB was amplified from about 250-500 ng of blood genomic DNA. Multiplex PCR with BIOMED2 TRB-A/B primer pools amplified TRB rearrangements. TCRdb passed the multiplex PCR reads through MiXCR, listing each CDR3 protein once. The table lists over 6,000 distinct CDR3 sequences, roughly 32% of them singletons. Study results and limitations: Clonality of TRB repertoires was high in active COVID-19; recovery brought above-healthy diversity and richness. Patients with COVID-19 reportedly showed strongly skewed T cell receptor beta variable and joining gene usage.

A word on this clonotype: Its target is not known.

The clonotype comes from a human donor with active COVID-19. V gene TRBV6-5 combines with J gene TRBJ2-7, with D uncertain. Sequenced sample: blood. The CDR3 bases are TGTGCCAGCAGCCGCCCCGGCTCCTACGAGCAGTACTTC. Its protein product is CASSRPGSYEQYF.